Listed below are T cell receptor beta chains from one sample, sequenced in a study of T cells in Graves' hyperthyroidism and ophthalmopathy. TCRdb ran MiXCR on the multiplex PCR reads and lists one entry per CDR3 protein. Here the sample spans about 98,000 distinct CDR3 sequences, roughly 40% being singletons. The sequenced sample was peripheral blood or thyroid tissue (not recorded which). These receptors were taken from a woman younger than 45 with Graves' hyperthyroidism. Both conserved end residues are part of each CDR3. A D gene is named only where the DNA matches it firmly. Clone size is stated in some rows and not others, as once, few, many or a class when expanded.

>NA|TRBJ2-5|TRBD1|TRBV10-3
TGTGCCATCAGTGAGCCTACGACAGGGTGGGGGACAGCTACGCCATTGGAGACCCAGTACTTC
CAISEPTTGWGTATPLETQYF
>many|TRBJ2-3|NA|TRBV24-1
TGTGCCACCAGTGTGCTGTCTGGAGATACGCAGTATTTT
CATSVLSGDTQYF
>many|TRBJ2-2|NA|TRBV7-9
TGTGCCAGCAGCCCCGGGACCCTCTACACCGGGGAGCTGTTTTTT
CASSPGTLYTGELFF
>many|TRBJ1-1|NA|TRBV19
TGTGCCAGCCGAGGCAGGGGTATGAACACTGAAGCTTTCTTT
CASRGRGMNTEAFF
>NA|TRBJ1-2|NA|TRBV7-9
TGTGCCAGCAGTTGGGCTAAGAACACCGGGGCACAATGGGGCTACACCTTC
CASSWAKNTGAQWGYTF
>many|TRBJ1-2|NA|TRBV18
TGTGCCAGCTCACCGGGCCCGGACACCGCCCTTGGCTACACCTTC
CASSPGPDTALGYTF
>many|TRBJ2-7|TRBD1|TRBV27
TGTGCCAGCAGTTTTGGGACAGACTACGAGCAGTACTTC
CASSFGTDYEQYF
>NA|TRBJ1-2|NA|TRBV9
TGTGCCAGCAGCGAATCCTACTATGGCTACACCTTC
CASSESYYGYTF
>NA|TRBJ2-7|TRBD2|TRBV7-2
TGCACCAGCAGCCACGCAACTAGCGGGAGCTCCTACGAGCAGTACTTC
CTSSHATSGSSYEQYF
>many|TRBJ2-7|TRBD2|TRBV27
TGTGCCAGCAGTTTATCTGGGACTAGCGGGATCTACGAGCAGTACTTC
CASSLSGTSGIYEQYF
>NA|TRBJ2-5|TRBD2|TRBV7-2
TGTGCCAGCAGCTTAGCCCGGACTAGCGGGAAGAAGACCCAGTACTTC
CASSLARTSGKKTQYF
>many|TRBJ1-4|TRBD1|TRBV12-3/TRBV12-4
TGTGCCAGCAGTCCCACAGGGGGCAGTGAAAAACTGTTTTTT
CASSPTGGSEKLFF
>many|TRBJ1-2|NA|TRBV12-3/TRBV12-4
TGTGCCAGCAGTGGCGGGGCAGGGGATGGCTACACCTTC
CASSGGAGDGYTF
>NA|TRBJ2-7|TRBD2|TRBV7-9
TGTGCCAGCAGCCGACTAGCGGGGCCCGGGTGGGTATCCTACGAGCAGTACTTC
CASSRLAGPGWVSYEQYF
>NA|TRBJ1-4|NA|TRBV12-3/TRBV12-4
TGTGCCAGCGGCCTCTTTACGGACGGAGCTTCGGGACTGTTCTTT
CASGLFTDGASGLFF
>NA|TRBJ1-2|NA|TRBV20-1
TGCAGTGCTAGAGGGGTCGGGGGAAGCTTC
CSARGVGGSF
>many|TRBJ2-7|NA|TRBV18
TGTGCCAGCTCACCGGGCAGGGGCGACTACGAGCAGTACTTC
CASSPGRGDYEQYF
>once|TRBJ1-6|NA|TRBV10-3
TGTGCCATCAGTGCCAGCACCGTTTTTGGGGCGCGGTCACCCCTCCACTTT
CAISASTVFGARSPLHF
>many|TRBJ1-2|TRBD1|TRBV6-5
TGTGCCAGCAGTTACAAGACAGGGCGATTCTATGGCTACACCTTC
CASSYKTGRFYGYTF
>many|TRBJ2-7|NA|TRBV7-8
TGTGCCAGCAGCTTATCCCGACTAGTCTACGAGCAGTACTTC
CASSLSRLVYEQYF
>NA|TRBJ1-4|NA|TRBV7-8
TGTGCCAACAGCTTCCGGGACACAGGAGCTGTAGCTAATGAAAAACTGTTTTTT
CANSFRDTGAVANEKLFF
>many|TRBJ1-5|TRBD1|TRBV2
TGTGCCAGCAGTGAGGGGGACAGGTATAGCAATCAGCCCCAGCATTTT
CASSEGDRYSNQPQHF
>NA|TRBJ1-1|NA|TRBV15
TGTGCCAGCAACCTAAACGGAGGGGCGGGGACTGAAGCTTTCTTT
CASNLNGGAGTEAFF
>many|TRBJ1-5|NA|TRBV12-3/TRBV12-4
TGTGCCAGCACCATTTGGGGGGTGAATCAGCCCCAGCATTTT
CASTIWGVNQPQHF
>many|TRBJ2-2|NA|TRBV12-3/TRBV12-4
TGTGCCAGCAGTTACGCTTGGGGCGCGAACACCGGGGAGCTGTTTTTT
CASSYAWGANTGELFF
>many|TRBJ2-7|TRBD1|TRBV4-1
TGCGCCAGCAGCCAAGAGGGGACAGCGGCTACCGAGCAGTACTTC
CASSQEGTAATEQYF
>many|TRBJ2-5|TRBD2|TRBV5-1
TGTGCCAGCAGCTTGACTAGCGGAATAGAGACCCAGTACTTC
CASSLTSGIETQYF
>NA|TRBJ2-5|TRBD1|TRBV7-9
TGTGCCAGCAGCCTAGGCGACAGGGGGGAGACCCAGTACTTC
CASSLGDRGETQYF
>NA|TRBJ2-5|TRBD2|TRBV5-6
TGTGCCAGCAGCCCCGGCGGGGGGGAGGAGACCCAGTACTTC
CASSPGGGEETQYF
>NA|TRBJ2-7|NA|TRBV28
TGTGCCAGCAGATTTCGCGGGTACAGCTCCTACGAGCAGTACTTC
CASRFRGYSSYEQYF
>NA|TRBJ2-3|TRBD2|TRBV7-8
TGTGCCAGCAGCTTAGAAACCGGGACTAGCGGAGCTAGCACAGATACGCAGTATTTT
CASSLETGTSGASTDTQYF
>many|TRBJ1-4|TRBD1|TRBV3-1
TGTGCCAGCAGCCCTATCCACGGGACAGGGGGCGAAAAACTGTTTTTT
CASSPIHGTGGEKLFF
>many|TRBJ1-2|NA|TRBV3-1
TGTGCCAGCAGCCAAGCTTCGGGCTACACCTTC
CASSQASGYTF
>many|TRBJ1-5|NA|TRBV2
TGTGCCAGCAGACAGGGCGACGATCAGCCCCAGCATTTT
CASRQGDDQPQHF
>many|TRBJ1-1|NA|TRBV6-1
TGTGCCAGCAGTGAAGGTTCCGGGGGAGGGAGCACTGAAGCTTTCTTT
CASSEGSGGGSTEAFF
>NA|TRBJ1-6|NA|TRBV5-1
TGCGCCAGCAGCTTCAGGGAGGGTTCACCCCTCCACTTT
CASSFREGSPLHF
>many|TRBJ2-5|NA|TRBV2
TGTGCCAGCAGTAAAGGACCTGAGGCCGAGACCCAGTACTTC
CASSKGPEAETQYF
>many|TRBJ2-2|NA|TRBV6-5
TGTGCCAGCAGCGCCAGTCAGGGGCGTGTGGGGGAGCTGTTTTTT
CASSASQGRVGELFF
>many|TRBJ2-5|TRBD2|TRBV6-1
TGTGCCAGCGGGGTTAGCGGGAGAGGAGAGACCCAGTACTTC
CASGVSGRGETQYF
>many|TRBJ2-7|TRBD1|TRBV5-6
TGTGCCAGCAGCCCCCTTTCAGGGGGTCGCTCCTACGAGCAGTACTTC
CASSPLSGGRSYEQYF
>many|TRBJ2-7|TRBD2|TRBV3-1
TGTGCCAGCAGCCAAACAGGACTAGCGGGAGTTCGCTACGAGCAGTACTTC
CASSQTGLAGVRYEQYF
>NA|TRBJ1-2|TRBD1|TRBV15
TGTGCCACCAGCATAGACAGGGACGGGTATGGCTACGCCTTC
CATSIDRDGYGYAF
>NA|TRBJ2-6|NA|TRBV7-9
TGTGCCAGCAGCCAACGGGAATCTGGGGCCAACGTCCTGACTTTC
CASSQRESGANVLTF
>few|TRBJ1-1|TRBD1|TRBV18
TGTGCCAGCTCACCCGGGACAGATGAAGCTTTCTTT
CASSPGTDEAFF
>many|TRBJ1-6|NA|TRBV28
TGTGCCAGCAGTTCCCCTTTTGGGGACACAACTAATTCACCCCTCCACTTT
CASSSPFGDTTNSPLHF
>many|TRBJ2-7|TRBD1|TRBV5-6
TGTGCCAGCAGCATACTCGGACAGGGCCCGTTCCACGAGCAGTACTTC
CASSILGQGPFHEQYF
>many|TRBJ1-5|NA|TRBV3-1
TGTGCCAGCAGCCACGGGGGCGGACCTCAGCCCCAGCATTTT
CASSHGGGPQPQHF
>NA|TRBJ2-2|TRBD1|TRBV5-1
TGCGCCAGCAGCACCCGGCCGGGACAGACGAACACCGGGGAGCTGTTTTTT
CASSTRPGQTNTGELFF
>many|TRBJ1-1|NA|TRBV7-2
TGTGCCAGCAGCTTAGTATGGGGGTTTGGCACTGAAGCTTTCTTT
CASSLVWGFGTEAFF
>many|TRBJ2-7|NA|TRBV28
TGTGCCAGCGGGGTGACAGGCCCCTACGAGCAGTACTTC
CASGVTGPYEQYF
>NA|TRBJ1-6|NA|TRBV29-1
TGCAGCGATCCCCGAGAGGGAGGATGCTCACCCCTCCACTTT
CSDPREGGCSPLHF
>few|TRBJ1-2|NA|TRBV7-2
TGTGCCAGCAGCTTACGGCAGGGAGGCGGCTATGGCTACACCTTC
CASSLRQGGGYGYTF